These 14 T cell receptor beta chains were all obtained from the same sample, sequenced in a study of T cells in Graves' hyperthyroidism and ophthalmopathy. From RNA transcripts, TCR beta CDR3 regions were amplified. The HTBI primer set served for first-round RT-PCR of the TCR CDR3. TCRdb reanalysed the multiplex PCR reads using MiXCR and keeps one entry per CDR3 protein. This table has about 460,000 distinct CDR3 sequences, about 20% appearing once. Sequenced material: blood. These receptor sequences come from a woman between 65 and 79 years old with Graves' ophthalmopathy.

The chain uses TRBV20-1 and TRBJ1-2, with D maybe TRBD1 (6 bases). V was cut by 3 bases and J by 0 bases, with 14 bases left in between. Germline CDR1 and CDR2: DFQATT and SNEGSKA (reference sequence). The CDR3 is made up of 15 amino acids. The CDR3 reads CSASPGGVTNYGYTF. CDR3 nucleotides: TGCAGTGCTAGCCCCGGGGGCGTGACTAACTATGGCTACACCTTC.

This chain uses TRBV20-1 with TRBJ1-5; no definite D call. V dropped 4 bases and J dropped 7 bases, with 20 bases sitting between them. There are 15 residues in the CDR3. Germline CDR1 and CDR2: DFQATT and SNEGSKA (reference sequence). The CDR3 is CSAISSDPLGQPQHF. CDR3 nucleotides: TGCAGTGCTATCTCCAGCGATCCTCTGGGCCAGCCCCAGCATTTT.

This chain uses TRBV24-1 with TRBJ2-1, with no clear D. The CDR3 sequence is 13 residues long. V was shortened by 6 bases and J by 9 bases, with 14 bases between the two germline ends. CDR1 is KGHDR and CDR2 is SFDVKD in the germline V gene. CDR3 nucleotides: TGTGCCACCAGTCTTGCGGTCCACAGTGAGCAGTTCTTC. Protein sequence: CATSLAVHSEQFF.

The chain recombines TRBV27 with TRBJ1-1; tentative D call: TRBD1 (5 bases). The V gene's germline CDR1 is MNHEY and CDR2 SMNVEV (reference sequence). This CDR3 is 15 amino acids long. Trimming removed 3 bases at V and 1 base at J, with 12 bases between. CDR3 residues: CASSFQAGRNTEAFF. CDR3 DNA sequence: TGTGCCAGCAGTTTTCAGGCAGGGAGGAACACTGAAGCTTTCTTT.

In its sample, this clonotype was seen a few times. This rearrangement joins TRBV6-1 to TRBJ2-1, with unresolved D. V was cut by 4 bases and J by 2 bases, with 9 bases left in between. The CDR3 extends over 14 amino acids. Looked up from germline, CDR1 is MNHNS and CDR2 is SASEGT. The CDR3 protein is CASSARYPYNEQFF. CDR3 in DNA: TGTGCCAGCAGTGCGCGGTACCCCTACAATGAGCAGTTCTTC.

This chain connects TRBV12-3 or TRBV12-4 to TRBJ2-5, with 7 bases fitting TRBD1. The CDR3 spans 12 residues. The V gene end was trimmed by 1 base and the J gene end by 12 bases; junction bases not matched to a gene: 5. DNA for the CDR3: TGTGCCAGCAGTTTAGGTAGGGGGCAAGAGTACTTC. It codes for CASSLGRGQEYF.

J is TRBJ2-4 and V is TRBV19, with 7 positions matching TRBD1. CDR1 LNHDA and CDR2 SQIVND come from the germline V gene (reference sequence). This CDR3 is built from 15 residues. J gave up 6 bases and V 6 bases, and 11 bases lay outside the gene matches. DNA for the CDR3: TGTGCCAGTAGAACGACAGGGTCCGATACAAACATTCAGTACTTC. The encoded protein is CASRTTGSDTNIQYF.

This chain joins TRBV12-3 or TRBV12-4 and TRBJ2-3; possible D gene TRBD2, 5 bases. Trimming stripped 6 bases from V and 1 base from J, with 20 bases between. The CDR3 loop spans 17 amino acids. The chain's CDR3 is CASSQGPRGSGTDTQYF. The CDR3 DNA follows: TGTGCCAGCAGCCAAGGACCCCGGGGTAGCGGCACAGATACGCAGTATTTT.

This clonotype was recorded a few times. The DNA of the CDR3 is TGTGCCAGCAGTGAACTAGCGGATGCCTACGAGCAGTACTTC. Amino acids: CASSELADAYEQYF. The rearrangement uses TRBV2 and TRBJ2-7; 7 nucleotides agree with TRBD2. Trimming cost V 2 bases and J 2 bases; bases outside gene matches: 3. CDR1 SNHLY and CDR2 FYNNEI come from the germline V gene. This CDR3 is built from 14 residues. Full variable domain (rest looked up from reference TRBV2 and TRBJ2-7): EPEVTQTPSHQVTQMGQEVILRCVPISNHLYFYWYRQILGQKVEFLVSFYNNEISEKSEIFDDQFSVERPDGSNFTLKIRSTKLEDSAMYFCASSELADAYEQYFGPGTRLTVT.

The CDR3 DNA sequence: TGTGCCAGCAGCTTAGAGGAAGAGCAGTTCTTC. Translating it yields CASSLEEEQFF. The chain couples TRBV7-9 to TRBJ2-1, with D unclear. The CDR3 sequence is 11 residues long. V was trimmed by 1 base and J by 10 bases, leaving 5 bases between them. CDR1 is SEHNR and CDR2 is FQNEAQ in the germline V gene (reference sequence).

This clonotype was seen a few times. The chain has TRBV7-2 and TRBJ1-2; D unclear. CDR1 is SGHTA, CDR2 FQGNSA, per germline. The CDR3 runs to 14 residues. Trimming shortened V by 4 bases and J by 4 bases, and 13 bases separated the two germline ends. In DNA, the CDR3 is TGTGCCAGCAGCTCAACGACACGAAGCTATGGCTACACCTTC. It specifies CASSSTTRSYGYTF.

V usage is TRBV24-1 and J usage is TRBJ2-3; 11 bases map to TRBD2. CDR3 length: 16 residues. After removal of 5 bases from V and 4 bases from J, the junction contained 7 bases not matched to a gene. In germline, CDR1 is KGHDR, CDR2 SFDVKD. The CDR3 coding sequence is TGTGCCACCAGTGGGACGACTAGCGGGATGGCAGATACGCAGTATTTT. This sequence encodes CATSGTTSGMADTQYF.

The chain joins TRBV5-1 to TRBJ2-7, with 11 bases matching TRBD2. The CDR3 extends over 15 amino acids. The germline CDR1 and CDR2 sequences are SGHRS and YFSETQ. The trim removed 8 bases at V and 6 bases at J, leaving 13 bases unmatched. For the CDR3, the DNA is TGCGCCAGAAGCATGATCACTAGCGGGAGTCGCGAGCAGTACTTC. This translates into CARSMITSGSREQYF.

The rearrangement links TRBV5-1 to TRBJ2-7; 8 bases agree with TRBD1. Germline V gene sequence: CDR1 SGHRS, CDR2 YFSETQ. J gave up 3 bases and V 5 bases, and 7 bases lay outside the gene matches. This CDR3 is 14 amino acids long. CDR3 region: CASRGGTGIYEQYF. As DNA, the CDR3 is TGCGCCAGCAGGGGCGGGACAGGAATCTACGAGCAGTACTTC.